Sequencing of this T cell receptor beta chain was carried out in a study of T cell responses to AZD1222 COVID-19 vaccine. This clone has a single count. The CDR3 sequence is 16 residues long. The J segment lost 7 bases and the V segment lost 5 bases, leaving 15 bases of the junction unmatched. Germline-derived CDR1 and CDR2 are SEHNR and FQNEAQ (reference sequence). The data were produced by immunoSEQ multiplex PCR, yet TCRdb's version contains in-frame clones alone and is incomplete. The sample records 150,000 to 200,000 clones, roughly 90% being singletons. Sequenced here: peripheral blood, sampled on day 0 of AZD1222 vaccination. This sequence originates from an adult in good health. This chain uses TRBV7-9 with TRBJ2-7; 9 nucleotides line up with TRBD2. The CDR3, as DNA: TGTGCCAGCAGCCCCTTTCGGTCTAGCGGGATGGCGGAGCAGTACTTC. This translates into CASSPFRSSGMAEQYF.